This T cell receptor (beta chain) appears in the sequencing data of a study of blood T cell repertoires in COVID-19. Overall study: Researchers got acute and convalescent COVID-19 samples from the United States, Italy and Spain. T cells, B-cell-depleted T cells, or PBMCs supplied cDNA or gDNA.

CDR1 and CDR2 from the germline V gene are LGHDT and YNNKEL (reference sequence). Trimming removed 4 bases from V and 4 bases from J; junction bases left unmatched: 13. The CDR3 runs to 17 residues. Individuals drawn from around 25 US areas were roughly 18 to 95 years old. Clinical histories supplied by participants themselves formed the basis of cohort assignment. Clones were read by immunoSEQ multiplex PCR, and TCRdb kept only the in-frame ones, dropping some. The sample carries around 160,000 clones, approximately 88% recorded once. Material: PBMCs or T cells enriched from blood (not recorded which). This chain joins TRBV3-1 (or the pseudogene TRBV3-2) and TRBJ2-5; 9 nucleotides match TRBD1. This receptor was identified in a woman aged 55 to 70 who had recovered from COVID-19. CDR3 nucleotide sequence: TGTGCCAGCAGCCGTCCCGGGACAGGGAGGAGAAGAGAGACCCAGTACTTC. Its protein product is CASSRPGTGRRRETQYF.